Listed here are 13 T cell receptor beta chains from one sample, sequenced in a study of response to subunit inactivated influenza vaccine (dated by TCRdb to the late 2010s). Receptors were amplified or captured by RT-PCR. Instrument on record: Illumina HiSeq 2500. TCRdb trimmed the raw reads at Q25, called clones with MiXCR and kept productive beta chains. Entries are consolidated by CDR3 protein sequence, retaining the most common genes and DNA. In this sample the table shows about 530,000 distinct CDR3 sequences, 10% to 15% of which occur a single time. The ten largest clonotypes hold 10% of the sample. Sequenced material: PBMCs from blood, taken on the day of vaccination. The receptors shown here come from a man aged 45-65 years who received an inactivated influenza vaccine. Donor details come from another sample of the same person, matched by shared clones.

V is TRBV20-1 and J is TRBJ2-5, with D possibly called TRBD1 or TRBD2 (5 bases each). Trimming left V 3 bases short and J 5 bases short, with 13 bases between. Germline V gene lookup returns CDR1 DFQATT and CDR2 SNEGSKA (reference sequence). The CDR3 has 13 residues. CDR3 protein: CSARWGFRETQYF. In DNA, the CDR3 is TGCAGTGCTAGGTGGGGGTTCCGGGAGACCCAGTACTTC.

The chain couples TRBV20-1 to TRBJ2-3; D is perhaps TRBD2 (6 bases). Germline-derived CDR1 and CDR2 are DFQATT and SNEGSKA (reference sequence). Deletions cut 3 bases from V and 0 bases from J, with 13 bases between. CDR3 length: 15 amino acids. CDR3 sequence: CSASYLARSTDTQYF. The CDR3 nucleotides read TGCAGTGCTAGTTATCTAGCGCGGAGCACAGATACGCAGTATTTT.

This CDR3 reads CSARFAGAHYEQYF. The CDR3 DNA sequence: TGCAGTGCTAGATTTGCGGGGGCCCACTACGAGCAGTACTTC. The chain combines TRBV20-1 with TRBJ2-7; D perhaps matches TRBD2 (7 bases). Germline loops: CDR1 DFQATT, CDR2 SNEGSKA (reference sequence). This CDR3 contains 14 residues. The V gene lost 2 bases and the J gene lost 3 bases, with 14 bases spanning the gap.

Many counts were recorded for this clonotype. The V and J genes are TRBV20-1 and TRBJ2-3, with a weak D call TRBD2 (6 bases). This CDR3 is 16 amino acids long. Trimming shortened V by 0 bases and J by 2 bases, and 15 bases separated the two germline ends. Per germline, CDR1 DFQATT and CDR2 SNEGSKA (reference sequence). CDR3 sequence (DNA): TGCAGTGCTAGAGATTTGCTAGCGACTCACACAGATACGCAGTATTTT. This codes for CSARDLLATHTDTQYF.

The genes are TRBV27 and TRBJ2-2; D possibly corresponds to TRBD2 (5 bases). The CDR3 has 13 residues. The germline V and J ends were trimmed by 3 bases and 7 bases, with 9 bases remaining between them. Germline values: CDR1 MNHEY, CDR2 SMNVEV (reference sequence). The CDR3 DNA sequence: TGTGCCAGCAGTTTTAGCGCGGTCGGGGAGCTGTTTTTT. Protein sequence: CASSFSAVGELFF.

The chain combines TRBV5-8 with TRBJ2-7; D is undetermined. Germline CDR1 SGHTS, CDR2 YDEGEE. This CDR3 contains 13 residues. V dropped 3 bases and J dropped 6 bases, with 13 bases sitting between them. The CDR3 coding sequence is TGTGCCAGCAGCTCCGGGCTCCACAGCGAGCAGTACTTC. Protein sequence: CASSSGLHSEQYF.

This clonotype has only a few counts. This chain joins TRBV6-5 and TRBJ2-1; D ambiguous. Trimming cost V 4 bases and J 1 base, with 11 bases left between them. From germline, CDR1 is MNHEY and CDR2 SVGAGI. CDR3 size: 15 residues. CDR3 residues: CASSFSVPSYNEQFF. CDR3 sequence (DNA): TGTGCCAGCAGTTTTTCGGTCCCATCCTACAATGAGCAGTTCTTC.

This clonotype was seen repeatedly, ten times or more. The chain links TRBV29-1 to TRBJ2-7, with 7 bases that match TRBD1. With V trimmed by 3 bases and J by 3 bases, 2 bases remained unmatched. The CDR3 has 12 amino acids. Per the germline V gene, CDR1 is SQVTM and CDR2 is ANQGSEA. The CDR3: CSVERTGYEQYF. The DNA of the CDR3 is TGCAGCGTTGAGCGGACAGGCTACGAGCAGTACTTC.

The chain recombines TRBV5-1 with TRBJ2-7, with D possibly called TRBD1 or TRBD2 (5 bases each). CDR3 size: 15 residues. Trimming removed 5 bases from V and 3 bases from J, with 18 bases in between. Germline values: CDR1 SGHRS, CDR2 YFSETQ. CDR3 nucleotides: TGCGCCAGCAGTCTGGGGGAAGGGGTAAACTACGAGCAGTACTTC. Translating it yields CASSLGEGVNYEQYF. The variable domain in full, with the rest retrieved from reference TRBV5-1 and TRBJ2-7, is KAGVTQTPRYLIKTRGQQVTLSCSPISGHRSVSWYQQTPGQGLQFLFEYFSETQRNKGNFPGRFSGRQFSNSRSEMNVSTLELGDSALYLCASSLGEGVNYEQYFGPGTRLTVT.

The genes are TRBV28 and TRBJ2-7, with TRBD2 matching over 10 bases. The CDR3 extends over 15 amino acids. The junction had 6 bases not matched to a gene; V was cut back by 6 bases and J by 1 base. The germline gives CDR1 MDHEN, CDR2 SYDVKM. The CDR3 sequence is CASRPGLAPSYEQYF. The CDR3 coding sequence is TGTGCCAGCAGACCGGGACTAGCGCCTTCCTACGAGCAGTACTTC.

This clonotype was seen many times. The chain joins TRBV29-1 to TRBJ2-5; TRBD1 agrees at 7 bases. Germline V gives CDR1 SQVTM, CDR2 ANQGSEA. With 5 bases clipped from V and 12 bases from J, the junction kept 12 bases outside the gene matches. This CDR3 spans 12 amino acids. CDR3 DNA: TGCAGCGTTCCCCAAGGGGGCCCAAAAGAGTACTTC. This translates into CSVPQGGPKEYF.

The sample holds a few counts of this clonotype. The CDR3 sequence: CASSPLWNTGELFF. The CDR3 region has the DNA TGTGCCAGCAGCCCCCTTTGGAACACCGGGGAGCTGTTTTTT. The chain links TRBV7-9 to TRBJ2-2, with D uncertain. Trimming took off 5 bases at V and 1 base at J, with 8 bases between the two ends. Germline CDR1 and CDR2: SEHNR and FQNEAQ (reference sequence). The CDR3 loop spans 14 amino acids.

The chain links TRBV5-5 to TRBJ2-1; TRBD1 aligns across 7 bases. The V segment lost 4 bases and the J segment 5 bases; nucleotides outside the gene matches: 9. The CDR3 extends over 15 amino acids. Germline V lookup: CDR1 SGHKS, CDR2 YYEKEE (reference sequence). The CDR3, as DNA: TGTGCCAGCAGCCCAATTGGGCAGGGGGACAATGAGCAGTTCTTC. This gives the protein CASSPIGQGDNEQFF. The whole variable domain, remainder taken from reference TRBV5-5 and TRBJ2-1, is DAGVTQSPTHLIKTRGQQVTLRCSPISGHKSVSWYQQVLGQGPQFIFQYYEKEERGRGNFPDRFSARQFPNYSSELNVNALLLGDSALYLCASSPIGQGDNEQFFGPGTRLTVL.